This T cell receptor beta chain was retrieved from a study of blood T cell repertoires in COVID-19. Study-level information: Whether acute or convalescent, the COVID-19 samples came from the United States, Italy and Spain. PBMCs, B-cell-depleted T cells, or T cells provided the cDNA or gDNA that made up the material.

Seattle researchers signed up patients amid active infection and tracked them longitudinally. Authors' analysis steps: Reference gene primer amplification in the assay estimated nucleated cell counts. TCRdb's table, derived via immunoSEQ multiplex PCR, lists solely in-frame clones and lacks some. From that table come the V and J calls and clone size; the DNA was used to work out D and trimming. Among a few hundred thousand clones listed, about nine tenths were seen once. From germline, CDR1 is SQVTM and CDR2 ANQGSEA. This CDR3 is 18 amino acids long. V trimming: 6 bases; J trimming: 0 bases; junction bases outside the gene matches: 14.

This TCR derives from a person aged 18 to 35 with COVID-19, enrolled during active disease. The chain links TRBV29-1 to TRBJ2-1, with 10 bases identical to TRBD2. Sequencing input: peripheral blood. The CDR3 is CSVLGVAGGHSSYNEQFF. For the CDR3, the DNA is TGCAGCGTCCTAGGGGTAGCGGGAGGCCACAGCTCCTACAATGAGCAGTTCTTC.